This is a list of T cell receptor beta chains from one sample in a study of T cells in Graves' hyperthyroidism and ophthalmopathy. TCRdb reprocessed the multiplex PCR reads via MiXCR and lists one record per CDR3 protein. The table has some 600,000 distinct CDR3 sequences, 35% to 55% seen once. The sample comprised peripheral blood or thyroid tissue (not recorded which). Source of these receptors: a woman between 18 and 29 years old with Graves' hyperthyroidism. Each CDR3 is given with its conserved first and last residue. The D gene is left open where the match is weak. For some rows the clone size is stated as once, few or many, or as a class when expanded; others skip it.

>NA|TRBJ2-7|TRBV25-1|NA
CASPSFYEQYF
TGTGCCAGCCCGTCTTTCTACGAGCAGTACTTC
>NA|TRBJ2-2|TRBV7-3|NA
CASSFLGPNTGELFF
TGTGCCAGCAGCTTCCTAGGGCCGAACACCGGGGAGCTGTTTTTT
>NA|TRBJ2-7|TRBV29-1|NA
CSVSVTPTCEQYF
TGCAGCGTTTCAGTGACTCCTACCTGCGAGCAGTACTTC
>NA|TRBJ1-4|TRBV11-1|NA
CASSSTVPNEELFF
TGTGCCAGCAGCTCGACAGTCCCTAATGAAGAACTGTTTTTT
>NA|TRBJ2-5|TRBV29-1|NA
CSAAARGSFQETQYF
TGCAGCGCTGCCGCACGGGGGAGCTTCCAAGAGACCCAGTACTTC
>NA|TRBJ1-5|TRBV14|NA
CASSQDTANQPQHF
TGTGCCAGCAGCCAAGACACAGCAAATCAGCCCCAGCATTTT
>many|TRBJ1-1|TRBV29-1|NA
CSAGDSGGQAFF
TGCAGCGCTGGGGACTCCGGCGGCCAAGCTTTCTTT
>NA|TRBJ2-6|TRBV15|TRBD1
CATSRAGTASGANVLTF
TGTGCCACCAGCAGAGCCGGGACAGCCTCTGGGGCCAACGTCCTGACTTTC
>NA|TRBJ2-7|TRBV25-1|NA
CASSYSRDTSYEQYF
TGTGCCAGCAGTTACTCGAGAGACACCTCCTACGAGCAGTACTTC
>few|TRBJ2-7|TRBV15|NA
CATSREIALNYEQYF
TGTGCCACCAGCAGAGAGATAGCACTGAACTACGAGCAGTACTTC
>NA|TRBJ1-4|TRBV9|NA
CASSVRSNQGEKLFF
TGTGCCAGCAGCGTAAGGTCGAACCAGGGTGAAAAACTGTTTTTT
>NA|TRBJ2-1|TRBV2|TRBD1
CASSTGTGMLEQFF
TGTGCCAGCAGTACCGGGACAGGGATGCTTGAGCAGTTCTTC
>NA|TRBJ2-7|TRBV6-5|TRBD2
CASSNRGDWSYEQYF
TGTGCCAGCAGTAACCGGGGGGATTGGTCCTACGAGCAGTACTTC
>few|TRBJ1-1|TRBV7-2|NA
CASKIAGKNTEAFF
TGTGCCAGTAAGATAGCCGGGAAGAACACTGAAGCTTTCTTT
>NA|TRBJ2-7|TRBV7-2|TRBD2
CASSQSRAGDLIAGEDEQYF
TGCGCCAGCAGCCAATCAAGGGCAGGGGACCTTATAGCGGGAGAGGACGAGCAGTACTTC
>many|TRBJ2-5|TRBV29-1|TRBD2
CSVDRGEETQYF
TGCAGCGTTGACCGGGGGGAAGAGACCCAGTACTTC
>many|TRBJ2-2|TRBV29-1|NA
CSVVEGTGELFF
TGCAGCGTTGTGGAAGGGACCGGGGAGCTGTTTTTT
>few|TRBJ2-5|TRBV10-3|TRBD1
CASSGQGIETQYF
TGTGCCAGCAGTGGACAGGGTATCGAGACCCAGTACTTC
>NA|TRBJ2-7|TRBV20-1|NA
CSAREDAYEQYF
TGCAGTGCTAGGGAGGACGCCTACGAGCAGTACTTC
>few|TRBJ1-5|TRBV6-6|NA
CASRRQAENQPQHF
TGTGCCAGCAGAAGACAGGCCGAGAATCAGCCCCAGCATTTT
>NA|TRBJ2-7|TRBV2|TRBD1
CASSQAYRGYEQYF
TGTGCCAGCAGCCAGGCCTACAGGGGTTACGAGCAGTACTTC
>NA|TRBJ2-7|TRBV24-1|NA
CATSDRVRTYEQYF
TGTGCCACCAGTGACAGGGTGAGAACCTACGAGCAGTACTTC
>NA|TRBJ2-1|TRBV7-8|TRBD2
CASSRFSGTDEQFF
TGTGCCAGCAGCAGATTTAGCGGGACCGATGAGCAGTTCTTC
>NA|TRBJ2-2|TRBV12-3/TRBV12-4|NA
CASSARGVGELFF
TGTGCCAGCAGTGCAAGGGGAGTCGGGGAGCTGTTTTTT
>many|TRBJ1-2|TRBV7-2|NA
CASSFLRGLGYTF
TGTGCCAGCAGCTTCCTCCGGGGGCTGGGCTACACCTTC
>once|TRBJ2-7|TRBV9|NA
CASSQTRGLFYEQYF
TGTGCCAGCTCACAGACCAGGGGCCTCTTCTACGAGCAGTACTTC
>NA|TRBJ2-2|TRBV7-2|TRBD2
CASSFGGRLAGVTGELFF
TGTGCCAGCAGCTTTGGGGGACGACTAGCGGGAGTCACCGGGGAGCTGTTTTTT
>NA|TRBJ1-6|TRBV24-1|TRBD1
CATSERTGDSSPLHF
TGTGCCACCAGTGAACGGACAGGGGACAGTTCACCCCTCCACTTT
>few|TRBJ2-5|TRBV5-4|NA
CASSLGRQEETQYF
TGTGCCAGCAGCTTGGGGCGGCAAGAAGAGACCCAGTACTTC
>many|TRBJ2-5|TRBV25-1|TRBD2
CASSQTSGKRGETQYF
TGTGCCAGCAGTCAGACTAGCGGGAAGAGGGGAGAGACCCAGTACTTC
>many|TRBJ2-5|TRBV7-9|TRBD1
CASSGVGQGRETQYF
TGTGCCAGCAGCGGGGTGGGACAGGGGAGAGAGACCCAGTACTTC
>NA|TRBJ1-5|TRBV19|TRBD1
CASTRDRVDDQPQHF
TGTGCCAGTACGCGGGACAGGGTAGACGATCAGCCCCAGCATTTT
>NA|TRBJ2-7|TRBV6-1|NA
CASSLRAGIYEQYF
TGTGCCAGCAGCCTTCGGGCGGGGATCTACGAGCAGTACTTC
>NA|TRBJ1-4|TRBV6-1|NA
CAGSSLTGNEKLFF
TGTGCCGGCAGCTCCCTGACAGGAAATGAAAAACTGTTTTTT
>few|TRBJ2-7|TRBV7-9|NA
CASSLGGLPNYEQYF
TGTGCCAGCAGCTTAGGCGGACTACCCAACTACGAGCAGTACTTC
>many|TRBJ2-5|TRBV7-9|NA
CASTLWQGHETQYF
TGTGCCAGCACTCTATGGCAGGGTCATGAGACCCAGTACTTC
>NA|TRBJ2-7|TRBV7-2|TRBD2
CASSMTSGIIYEQYF
TGTGCCAGCAGCATGACTAGCGGGATAATCTACGAGCAGTACTTC
>few|TRBJ1-6|TRBV7-8|NA
CASSLAWTATALYNSPLHF
TGTGCCAGCAGCTTAGCGTGGACCGCCACGGCCCTTTATAATTCACCCCTCCACTTT
>many|TRBJ1-1|TRBV2|NA
CASNDGTEAFF
TGTGCCAGCAACGACGGCACTGAAGCTTTCTTT